The clone carrying this TCR beta chain was seen a handful of times. Its matching antigen is unknown. Specified time point: newly diagnosed GD, antithyroid drugs for less than 3 months. From PBMCs, RNA was extracted and then used to make the TCR library. These data come from a study of regulatory T cells in long-lasting Graves disease. Study information: Under 3 months of antithyroid drugs had been taken by newly diagnosed Graves' patients.

CDR1 and CDR2 from the germline V gene are SGHRS and YFSETQ. The CDR3 has 15 residues. The V and J ends lost 3 bases and 2 bases respectively, with 15 bases between them. The authors built TCR beta libraries using iRepertoire HTBI primers and Arm-PCR of CDR3 regions. TCRdb reprocessed the multiplex PCR reads with MiXCR, giving one entry per CDR3 protein. The sample contains 300,000 to 400,000 distinct CDR3 sequences, 15% to 20% of which appear only once. Study-wide findings and caveats: Clonotypes that were public and shared totalled about 2,500 in persistent patients versus 750 to 1,000 in new patients. Gene preferences differed: TRBV28, TRBJ1-2, TRBJ2-5 in persistent cases.

These same records also appear under a second study, on T cells in Graves' hyperthyroidism and ophthalmopathy. That publication notes: Primed by the HTBI set, a first-round RT-PCR was run on the TCR CDR3.

The chain employs TRBV5-1 and TRBJ2-7; D possibly matches TRBD1 or TRBD2 (5 bases each). The clonotype was recovered from a man aged 40-55 years with Graves disease. This material consisted of peripheral blood mononuclear cells (PBMCs), taken at new diagnosis, from a patient treated with antithyroid drugs. CDR3 in DNA: TGCGCCAGCAGCTCCTCGGGGACGGAAACCTACGAGCAGTACTTC. Its protein is CASSSSGTETYEQYF.